Below, 10 T cell receptor beta chains from the same sample are listed, as sequenced in a study of CD8+ T cells in alopecia areata. RNA was isolated and reverse transcribed to cDNA, the sequencing template. Repertoires were generated with immunoSEQ multiplex PCR, while TCRdb's copy carries only in-frame clones and drops some. The sample lists 200,000 or so clones, roughly 64% occurring once. Specified treatment: oral pan-JAK inhibitor, 5-10 mg twice daily. This sample comprised CD4+ T cells sorted from blood, obtained at week 24, from a patient treated with tofacitinib. The receptors were sampled from a human donor with alopecia areata.

This clone was observed at least ten times. V usage is TRBV7-3 and J usage is TRBJ2-7, with a possible D match to TRBD2 (6 bases). V lost 1 base and J lost 6, with 16 bases in between. The V gene's germline CDR1 is SGHTA and CDR2 FQGTGA. This CDR3 spans 15 amino acids. The CDR3 protein is CASSLNGGIVGEQYF. DNA for the CDR3: TGTGCCAGCAGCTTAAATGGGGGGATAGTTGGCGAGCAGTACTTC.

A few counts support this clone. V is TRBV4-1 and J is TRBJ2-7; D unclear. V dropped 0 bases and J dropped 2 bases, with 11 bases sitting between them. The CDR3 sequence is 15 residues long. Germline CDR1 is MGHRA and CDR2 is YSYEKL. CDR3: CASSQDWDSAYEQYF. The CDR3 DNA sequence: TGCGCCAGCAGCCAAGATTGGGATTCCGCCTACGAGCAGTACTTC.

The rearrangement joins TRBV4-3 to TRBJ2-5; weak D call: TRBD2 (5 bases). Trimming removed 0 bases from V and 5 bases from J, with 13 bases in between. CDR1 LGHNA and CDR2 YSLEER come from the germline V gene. The CDR3 length is 15 residues. CDR3 bases: TGCGCCAGCAGCCAAGATCGAGGGTCGGGTGAGACCCAGTACTTC. It encodes CASSQDRGSGETQYF.

This clone occurred once. The chain is built from TRBV5-1 and TRBJ2-5; no clear D. Between the trimmed V and J ends, which lost 1 base and 3 bases, there was a span of 13 bases. The CDR3 consists of 15 residues. Germline V gene data show CDR1 as SGHRS and CDR2 as YFSETQ. This CDR3 is CASSLSGSEEETQYF. CDR3 coding DNA: TGCGCCAGCAGCTTGAGTGGTTCGGAAGAAGAGACCCAGTACTTC. Based on the CDR3 plus reference TRBV5-1 and TRBJ2-5, the full variable domain is KAGVTQTPRYLIKTRGQQVTLSCSPISGHRSVSWYQQTPGQGLQFLFEYFSETQRNKGNFPGRFSGRQFSNSRSEMNVSTLELGDSALYLCASSLSGSEEETQYFGPGTRLLVL.

The rearrangement joins TRBV29-1 to TRBJ2-1; 7 nucleotides line up with TRBD2. Germline CDR1 reads SQVTM; CDR2 reads ANQGSEA. This CDR3 has 13 amino acids. V shed 4 bases and J 2 bases; nucleotides not matched to a gene: 2. Here the CDR3 reads CSVGGSTYNEQFF. CDR3 coding DNA: TGCAGCGTTGGCGGGAGTACCTACAATGAGCAGTTCTTC.

The chain links TRBV5-6 to TRBJ2-1; 7 bases line up with TRBD2. The CDR3 sequence is 11 residues long. The germline V gene has CDR1 SGHDT and CDR2 YYEEEE. V lost 5 bases to trimming and J lost 9 bases; unmatched junction nucleotides: 2. In DNA form, the CDR3 reads TGTGCCAGCAGATCTAGCGGTGAGCAGTTCTTC. Translation: CASRSSGEQFF.

This clone appeared a few times. The rearrangement uses TRBV5-1 and TRBJ2-6; the D is unclear. The V gene lost 0 bases and the J gene lost 5 bases, with 9 bases spanning the gap. CDR1 is SGHRS and CDR2 is YFSETQ in the germline V gene. This CDR3 has 15 amino acids. CDR3 protein: CASSLGATRANVLTF. DNA of the CDR3: TGCGCCAGCAGCTTGGGCGCGACCCGGGCCAACGTCCTGACTTTC.

The V gene is TRBV5-1, the J gene TRBJ2-5; unclear D gene. Germline V CDR1 and CDR2: SGHRS, YFSETQ. The CDR3 totals 12 residues. Trimming left V 6 bases short and J 3 bases short, with 9 bases between. The CDR3: CASTSQKETQYF. CDR3 sequence (DNA): TGCGCCAGCACGTCCCAAAAAGAGACCCAGTACTTC.

The gene calls are TRBV5-1 and TRBJ2-1; no clear D. Trimming cost V 3 bases and J 0 bases, with 10 bases left between them. Germline values: CDR1 SGHRS, CDR2 YFSETQ. This CDR3 is 15 amino acids long. CDR3 nucleotides: TGCGCCAGCAGCTCCACCCTCGGCTCCTACAATGAGCAGTTCTTC. This sequence encodes CASSSTLGSYNEQFF. Looking up the rest from reference TRBV5-1 and TRBJ2-1 gives the full variable domain: KAGVTQTPRYLIKTRGQQVTLSCSPISGHRSVSWYQQTPGQGLQFLFEYFSETQRNKGNFPGRFSGRQFSNSRSEMNVSTLELGDSALYLCASSSTLGSYNEQFFGPGTRLTVL.

This clone was counted a single time. The rearrangement links TRBV27 to TRBJ1-1, with D unclear. CDR3 length equals 13 residues. The V gene's germline CDR1 is MNHEY and CDR2 SMNVEV (reference sequence). Trimming removed 3 bases from V and 4 bases from J, with 9 bases in between. The CDR3: CASSFTEGTEAFF. CDR3 in DNA: TGTGCCAGCAGTTTTACTGAGGGCACTGAAGCTTTCTTT.